This T cell receptor beta chain was obtained from a study of control samples from healthy donors and cancer patients. Germline V lookup: CDR1 DFQATT, CDR2 SNEGSKA (reference sequence). V dropped 3 bases and J dropped 3 bases, with 11 bases sitting between them. The CDR3 runs 13 residues. This clone was seen more than once but under ten times. Some clones are missing from TCRdb's copy, which holds only in-frame ones; the method was immunoSEQ multiplex PCR. The data show over 70,000 clones, roughly nine tenths seen once. The sequence came from a woman aged 60-70 years in good health. Material: blood. The V and J genes are TRBV20-1 and TRBJ2-5; TRBD2 might be the D (5 bases). CDR3 in amino acids: CSASGSAEETQYF. The CDR3 DNA sequence: TGCAGTGCTAGTGGGAGTGCTGAAGAGACCCAGTACTTC.